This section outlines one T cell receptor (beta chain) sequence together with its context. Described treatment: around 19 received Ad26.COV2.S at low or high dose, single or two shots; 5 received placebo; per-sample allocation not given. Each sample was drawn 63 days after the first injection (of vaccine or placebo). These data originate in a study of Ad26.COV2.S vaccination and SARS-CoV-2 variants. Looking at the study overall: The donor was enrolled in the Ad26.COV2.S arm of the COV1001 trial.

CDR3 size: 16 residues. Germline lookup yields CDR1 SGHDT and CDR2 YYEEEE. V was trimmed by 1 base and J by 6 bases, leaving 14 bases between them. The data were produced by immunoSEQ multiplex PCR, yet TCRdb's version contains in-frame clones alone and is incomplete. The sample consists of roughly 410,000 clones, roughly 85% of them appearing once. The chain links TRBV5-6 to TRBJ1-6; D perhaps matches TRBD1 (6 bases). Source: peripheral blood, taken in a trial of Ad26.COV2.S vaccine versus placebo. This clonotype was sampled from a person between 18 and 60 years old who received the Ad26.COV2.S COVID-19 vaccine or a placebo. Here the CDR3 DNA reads TGTGCCAGCAGCTTGCAAAACAGGGATTTTAATTCACCCCTCCACTTT. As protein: CASSLQNRDFNSPLHF.